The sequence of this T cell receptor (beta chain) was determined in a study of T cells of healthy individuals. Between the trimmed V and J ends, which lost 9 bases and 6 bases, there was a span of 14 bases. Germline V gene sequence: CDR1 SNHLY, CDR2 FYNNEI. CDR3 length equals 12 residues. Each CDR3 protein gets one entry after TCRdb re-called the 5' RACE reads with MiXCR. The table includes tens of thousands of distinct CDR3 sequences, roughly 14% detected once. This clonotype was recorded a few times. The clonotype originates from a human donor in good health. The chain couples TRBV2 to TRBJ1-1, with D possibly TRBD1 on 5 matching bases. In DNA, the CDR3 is TGTGCCAGGGAGGACAAGGGCCCTGAAGCTTTCTTT. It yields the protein CAREDKGPEAFF.